This T cell receptor (beta chain) was sequenced during a study of lymphopenia after photon versus proton radiotherapy. Method: immunoSEQ multiplex PCR; TCRdb's copy keeps in-frame clones and lacks some. The data show around 26,000 clones, more than 90% seen once. Looked up from germline, CDR1 is ENHRY and CDR2 is SYGVKD. Trimming left V 3 bases short and J 10 bases short, with 19 bases between. CDR3 length equals 16 residues. This sample comprised peripheral blood, obtained from a patient treated with photon-based radiotherapy. The sequence was collected from a woman in her forties or fifties with cholangiocarcinoma. V is TRBV10-3 and J is TRBJ1-6; D unresolved. The CDR3 region is CAISDRRMADGSPLHF. CDR3 DNA sequence: TGTGCCATCAGTGACCGTCGGATGGCTGATGGCTCACCCCTCCACTTT.